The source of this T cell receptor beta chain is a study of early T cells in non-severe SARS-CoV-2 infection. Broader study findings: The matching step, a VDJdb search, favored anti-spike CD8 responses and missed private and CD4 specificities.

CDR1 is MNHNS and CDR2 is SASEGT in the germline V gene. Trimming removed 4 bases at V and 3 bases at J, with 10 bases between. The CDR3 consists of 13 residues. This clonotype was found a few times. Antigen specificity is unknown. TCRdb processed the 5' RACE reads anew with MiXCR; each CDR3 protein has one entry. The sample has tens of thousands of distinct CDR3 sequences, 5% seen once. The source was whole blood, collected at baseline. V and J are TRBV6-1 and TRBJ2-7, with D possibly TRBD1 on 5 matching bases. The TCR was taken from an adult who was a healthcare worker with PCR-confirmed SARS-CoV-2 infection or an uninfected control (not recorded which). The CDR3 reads CASSVGVIYEQYF. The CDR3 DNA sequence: TGTGCCAGCAGTGTAGGGGTTATCTACGAGCAGTACTTC.